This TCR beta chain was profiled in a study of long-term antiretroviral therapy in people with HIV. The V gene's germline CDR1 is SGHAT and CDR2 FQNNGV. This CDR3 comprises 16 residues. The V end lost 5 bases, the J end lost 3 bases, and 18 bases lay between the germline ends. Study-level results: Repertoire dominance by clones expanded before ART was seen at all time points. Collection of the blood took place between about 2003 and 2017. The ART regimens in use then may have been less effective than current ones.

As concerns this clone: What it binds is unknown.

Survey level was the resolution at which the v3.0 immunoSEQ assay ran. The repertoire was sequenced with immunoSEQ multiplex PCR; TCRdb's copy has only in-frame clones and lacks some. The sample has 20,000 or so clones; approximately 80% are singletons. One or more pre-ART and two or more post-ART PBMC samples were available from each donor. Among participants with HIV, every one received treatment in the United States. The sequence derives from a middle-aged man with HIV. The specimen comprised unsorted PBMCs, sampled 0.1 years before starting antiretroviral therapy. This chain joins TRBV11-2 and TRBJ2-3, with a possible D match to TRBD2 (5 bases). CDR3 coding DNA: TGTGCCAGCAGCCGCCGAGTTAGCGTTAAAACAGATACGCAGTATTTT. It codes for CASSRRVSVKTDTQYF.